This T cell receptor (beta chain) was found in a study of regulatory T cells in long-lasting Graves disease. Study-wide points: In persistent patients, shared public clonotypes (more than 2,500) outnumbered those in new patients (about 1,000).

A word on this clonotype: Its antigen is currently unknown.

CDR3 regions were amplified by Arm-PCR using iRepertoire HTBI primers to build TCR beta libraries. TCRdb called the multiplex PCR reads again in MiXCR, with one record for every CDR3 protein. The sample lists under 500,000 distinct CDR3 sequences, less than 25% occurring once. Time point meaning: persistent/refractory GD, antithyroid drugs over 5 years with positive TRAb. Generation of the TCR library employed RNA extracted from PBMCs. Looked up from germline, CDR1 is ENHRY and CDR2 is SYGVKD. The ends were cut back, 11 bases at V and 1 base at J, with 20 bases in the middle. This CDR3 is 16 amino acids long.

This sample comprised peripheral blood mononuclear cells (PBMCs), obtained when the disease was refractory, from a patient treated with antithyroid drugs. The V and J genes are TRBV10-3 and TRBJ2-2; TRBD2 is a possible D gene (6 bases). The origin of this receptor is a female donor with Graves disease. The CDR3 nucleotides read TGTGCCGTCAAAAACCCGGCGGGGTTGAACACCGGGGAGCTGTTTTTT. Amino acid sequence: CAVKNPAGLNTGELFF.